The source of this T cell receptor beta chain is a study of liver allograft versus peripheral blood T cells (dated by TCRdb to the early 2020s). With respect to the entire study: T cell receptor repertoires present within transplanted livers were compared with repertoires in the peripheral blood of liver transplant recipients.

Sequenced using an Illumina MiSeq. TCRdb redid the processing of the public reads, applying fastp at Q25 and MiXCR, and retained in-frame beta chains. Each record represents a unique CDR3 protein, reported with the most common genes and DNA among its rows. For this sample there are about 16,000 distinct CDR3 sequences; 20% to 25% appear just once. Together, the top ten hold about 13% of the sample. CDR1 and CDR2, per the germline V gene (reference sequence), are LNHNV and YYDKDF. V is shortened by 4 bases, J by 8 bases, and the region joining them spans 8 bases. Counted from cysteine to phenylalanine, this CDR3 has 12 amino acids. Only the CDR3 DNA is retained, 36 bases long and in frame from the first base. This clonotype is labeled medium-sized (0.01 to 0.1%). No cognate antigen has been identified for it. No clone much larger than this one lies a single base away; base qualities are absent. What the work shows at the level of the full study, not this receptor alone: T cell receptor repertoires inside liver allografts were reported to be different from the repertoires detected in peripheral blood.

The receptor's source is a human patient who had a liver transplant. After a transplant, certain T cells may trace back to the graft donor. The rearrangement joined TRBV15 to TRBJ1-4; the D gene remains uncertain. For the CDR3, the sequence is CATSKVSEKLFF. The sequenced DNA: TGTGCCACCAGCAAAGTGTCAGAAAAACTGTTTTTT.